A single TCR beta chain is shown here with its context. This specimen belongs to a study of Graves' ophthalmopathy and Graves' hyperthyroidism. There are 13 residues in the CDR3. Germline lookup yields CDR1 ENHRY and CDR2 SYGVKD. V was pared by 10 bases and J by 3 bases, with 9 bases of the junction left unmatched. Amplified TCR beta CDR3 regions were obtained using RNA transcripts as template. HTBI-primed first-round RT-PCR preceded second-round multiplex PCR. MiXCR was run by TCRdb on the multiplex PCR reads, yielding one entry per CDR3 protein. This sample has hundreds of thousands of distinct CDR3 sequences, with about 21% found just once. In this cohort's terms, stable hyperthyroidism meant no ophthalmopathy by 18 months of follow-up. Hyperthyroidism patients, aged 18 to 65, were newly diagnosed, under 2 months' duration.

The genes are TRBV10-3 and TRBJ2-7, with 7 bases aligning to TRBD1. The sample comprised peripheral blood. The receptor was isolated from a woman aged 18-30 years with stable Graves' hyperthyroidism. The CDR3 coding sequence is TGTGCCACCTCCGGGACAGAGAACTACGAGCAGTACTTC. Translated, it gives CATSGTENYEQYF.